The rows below give T cell receptor beta chains drawn from one sample of a study of blood T cell repertoires in COVID-19. TCRdb keeps only in-frame clones here, not all; method: immunoSEQ multiplex PCR. The sample records around 100,000 clones, around nine tenths being singletons. The sample comprised peripheral blood. The source is a human donor in a cohort sampled during active COVID-19. Both conserved end residues are part of each CDR3. The order of the fields is clone size, D gene, J gene, V gene, CDR3 DNA, CDR3 protein. D genes are given only for firm matches. Some rows mark clone size as missing; the rest say once, few, many or name a class of expanded clone.

clone size: .; D gene: TRBD1; J gene: TRBJ2-1; V gene: TRBV9; CDR3 DNA: TGTGCCAGCAGCGTAACAGGGGGTGAGCAGTTCTTC; CDR3 protein: CASSVTGGEQFF
clone size: .; D gene: .; J gene: TRBJ2-1; V gene: TRBV7-2; CDR3 DNA: TGTGCCAGCAGCCGGTATATTGTAAACTCCTACAATGAGCAGTTCTTC; CDR3 protein: CASSRYIVNSYNEQFF
clone size: .; D gene: .; J gene: TRBJ1-2; V gene: TRBV5-1; CDR3 DNA: TGCGCCAGCAGCCGTAACAGGGCCCTATTAAGAGGCTACACCTTC; CDR3 protein: CASSRNRALLRGYTF
clone size: .; D gene: TRBD1; J gene: TRBJ2-5; V gene: TRBV27; CDR3 DNA: TGTGCCAGCAGTTCCCCGGACAGGGAAGAGACCCAGTACTTC; CDR3 protein: CASSSPDREETQYF
clone size: .; D gene: .; J gene: TRBJ1-1; V gene: TRBV5-1; CDR3 DNA: TGCGCCAGCAGCTTGACAGGGACGGGGAACACTGAAGCTTTCTTT; CDR3 protein: CASSLTGTGNTEAFF
clone size: few; D gene: .; J gene: TRBJ1-4; V gene: TRBV27; CDR3 DNA: TGTGCCACCGGACCGAATCGGGGTGAAAAACTGTTTTTT; CDR3 protein: CATGPNRGEKLFF
clone size: .; D gene: TRBD1; J gene: TRBJ1-5; V gene: TRBV20-1; CDR3 DNA: TGCAGTGCTAGTAGACCAGGGGGCGAGAGCAATCAGCCCCAGCATTTT; CDR3 protein: CSASRPGGESNQPQHF
clone size: .; D gene: .; J gene: TRBJ2-3; V gene: TRBV7-9; CDR3 DNA: TGTGCCAGCAGCCCAACACTAGGCGGACGAGATACGCAGTATTTT; CDR3 protein: CASSPTLGGRDTQYF
clone size: .; D gene: .; J gene: TRBJ1-2; V gene: TRBV6-5; CDR3 DNA: TGTGCCAGCAGGTTGACCCGGGGAGAAAACTATGGCTACACCTTC; CDR3 protein: CASRLTRGENYGYTF
clone size: many; D gene: .; J gene: TRBJ2-2; V gene: TRBV19; CDR3 DNA: TGTGCCAGTAGTATTGGCAGGCTAACCGGGGAGCTGTTTTTT; CDR3 protein: CASSIGRLTGELFF
clone size: .; D gene: .; J gene: TRBJ2-3; V gene: TRBV29-1; CDR3 DNA: TGCAGCTTCGGTCTAGGTACGGATACGCAGTATTTT; CDR3 protein: CSFGLGTDTQYF
clone size: .; D gene: TRBD2; J gene: TRBJ2-7; V gene: TRBV30; CDR3 DNA: TGTGCCTGGAGTGCGTCTAGCGGGAGGGTCAAGCAGTACTTC; CDR3 protein: CAWSASSGRVKQYF
clone size: .; D gene: TRBD2; J gene: TRBJ2-1; V gene: TRBV5-6; CDR3 DNA: TGTGCCAGCAGTTCATTGGGCGGCGGGAGGGCCGGGAATGAGCAGTTCTTC; CDR3 protein: CASSSLGGGRAGNEQFF
clone size: .; D gene: .; J gene: TRBJ1-6; V gene: TRBV5-1; CDR3 DNA: TGCGCCAGCACCATCGACAGCCCGAGGGGGCCCCTCCACTTT; CDR3 protein: CASTIDSPRGPLHF
clone size: .; D gene: .; J gene: TRBJ2-1; V gene: TRBV10-3; CDR3 DNA: TGTGCCATCGGACTACACAATGAGCAGTTCTTC; CDR3 protein: CAIGLHNEQFF
clone size: few; D gene: .; J gene: TRBJ1-1; V gene: TRBV7-8; CDR3 DNA: TGTGCCAGCAGCTTGACAGTGAATACTGAAGCTTTCTTT; CDR3 protein: CASSLTVNTEAFF